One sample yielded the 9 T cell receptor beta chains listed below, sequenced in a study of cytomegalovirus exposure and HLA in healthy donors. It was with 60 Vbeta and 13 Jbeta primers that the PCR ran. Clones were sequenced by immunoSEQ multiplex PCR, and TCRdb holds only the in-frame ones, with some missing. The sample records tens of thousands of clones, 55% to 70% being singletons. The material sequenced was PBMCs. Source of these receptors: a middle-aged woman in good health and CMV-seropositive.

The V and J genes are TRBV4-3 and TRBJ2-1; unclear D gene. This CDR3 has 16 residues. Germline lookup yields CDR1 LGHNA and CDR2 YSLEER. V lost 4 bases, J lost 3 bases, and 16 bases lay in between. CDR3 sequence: CASSLSIGGGYNEQFF. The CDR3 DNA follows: TGCGCCAGCAGCCTTTCAATTGGCGGCGGCTACAATGAGCAGTTCTTC.

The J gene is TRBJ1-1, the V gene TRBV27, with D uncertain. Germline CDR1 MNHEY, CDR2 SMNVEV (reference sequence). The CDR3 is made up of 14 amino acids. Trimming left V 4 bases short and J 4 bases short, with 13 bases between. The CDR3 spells CASSSLLRGTEAFF. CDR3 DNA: TGTGCCAGCAGTTCACTCCTACGGGGCACTGAAGCTTTCTTT.

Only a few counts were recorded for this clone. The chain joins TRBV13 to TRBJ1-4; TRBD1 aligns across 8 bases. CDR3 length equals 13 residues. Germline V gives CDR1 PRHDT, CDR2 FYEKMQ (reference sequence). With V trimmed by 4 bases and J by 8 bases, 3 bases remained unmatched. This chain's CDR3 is CASSSRGREKLFF. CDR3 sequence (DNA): TGTGCCAGCAGCTCCAGGGGGCGGGAAAAACTGTTTTTT.

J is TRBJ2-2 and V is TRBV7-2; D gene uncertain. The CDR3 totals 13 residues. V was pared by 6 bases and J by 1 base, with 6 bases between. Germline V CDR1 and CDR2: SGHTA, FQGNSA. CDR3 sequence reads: CASSEMNTGELFF. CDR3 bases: TGTGCCAGCAGTGAGATGAACACCGGGGAGCTGTTTTTT.

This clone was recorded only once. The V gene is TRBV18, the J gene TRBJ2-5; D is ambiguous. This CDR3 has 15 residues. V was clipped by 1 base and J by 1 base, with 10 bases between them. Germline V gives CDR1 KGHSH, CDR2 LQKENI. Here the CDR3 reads CASSPRALGQETQYF. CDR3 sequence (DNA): TGTGCCAGCTCACCACGGGCGTTGGGCCAAGAGACCCAGTACTTC.

For the CDR3, the DNA is TGTGCCAGCAGTTCCTCACAGGGGGCGGGCACCGGGGAGCTGTTTTTT. Amino acid sequence: CASSSSQGAGTGELFF. The chain uses TRBV28 and TRBJ2-2; 9 positions match TRBD1. Germline assignment: CDR1 MDHEN and CDR2 SYDVKM. Trimming removed 4 bases from V and 4 bases from J; junction bases left unmatched: 7. The CDR3 has 16 residues.

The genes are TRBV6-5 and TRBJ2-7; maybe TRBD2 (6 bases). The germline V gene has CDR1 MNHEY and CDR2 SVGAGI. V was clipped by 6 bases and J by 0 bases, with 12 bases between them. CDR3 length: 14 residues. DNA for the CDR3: TGTGCCAGCAGAAAATGGGACTCCTCCTACGAGCAGTACTTC. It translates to CASRKWDSSYEQYF.

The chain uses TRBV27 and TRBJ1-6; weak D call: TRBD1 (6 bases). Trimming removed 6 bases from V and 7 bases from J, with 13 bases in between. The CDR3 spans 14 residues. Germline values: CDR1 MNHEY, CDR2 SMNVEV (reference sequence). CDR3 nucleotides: TGTGCCAGCAGGAGGGCAGGGACAAATTCACCCCTCCACTTT. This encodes CASRRAGTNSPLHF.

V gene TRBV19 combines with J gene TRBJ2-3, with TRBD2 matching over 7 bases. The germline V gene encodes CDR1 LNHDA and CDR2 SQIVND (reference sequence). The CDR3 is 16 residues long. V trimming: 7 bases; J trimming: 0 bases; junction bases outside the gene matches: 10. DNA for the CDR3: TGTGCCAGTACGAGTCGTTTCGGGGGGAGCACAGATACGCAGTATTTT. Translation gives CASTSRFGGSTDTQYF.